The present entry profiles one T cell receptor (beta chain) with its context. Other nucleotide sequences from this sample produce the same CDR3. This specimen comes from a study of blood T cell repertoires in COVID-19. V shed 0 bases and J shed 0 bases, with 4 bases lying between them. The CDR3 is 14 residues long. Germline CDR1 and CDR2: SGDLS and YYNGEE. Two negative PCRs, clearance, or symptom resolution characterized the recovered Cohort 3 donors. Generated by immunoSEQ multiplex PCR, the TCRdb table keeps only in-frame clones and is missing some. The data contain some 170,000 clones, 75% to 90% of them singletons.

The TCR originated in a man in his forties or fifties who had recovered from COVID-19. Sequenced material: PBMCs or T cells enriched from blood (not recorded which). This chain joins TRBV9 and TRBJ1-3; D unresolved. The CDR3 DNA reads as TGTGCCAGCAGCGTAGGAGCCTCTGGAAACACCATATATTTT. This gives the protein CASSVGASGNTIYF.